Listed here are 28 T cell receptor beta chains from one sample, sequenced in a study of cytomegalovirus exposure and HLA in healthy donors (dated 2017 in TCRdb). Library preparation employed the immunoSEQ multiplex PCR assay. A mixture of 60 forward primers for TCR Vbeta segments and 13 reverse primers for TCR Jbeta segments was used in the multiplex PCR. TCRdb's version of the immuneACCESS table is confined to in-frame rearrangements and falls short of the full clone set. An unresolved V gene accounts for under half of the shortfall where checked; the remainder is of unknown origin. The sample data list roughly 200,000 clones, and more than 75% of these were observed just once. The leading ten clones occupy around 3.6% of the sample. The sample comprised PBMCs. The receptors were sampled from a man in his forties in good health and CMV-seropositive.

The chain is built from TRBV5-1 and TRBJ1-2; a possible D gene is TRBD1 (5 bases). The germline gives CDR1 SGHRS, CDR2 YFSETQ. There are 15 residues in the CDR3. Deletions cut 3 bases from V and 5 bases from J, with 17 bases between. CDR3 sequence reads: CASSSTMDGTYGYTF. The DNA for the CDR3 is TGCGCCAGCAGCTCGACAATGGACGGGACTTATGGCTACACCTTC.

This clone was seen more than once but under ten times. This sequence joins TRBV5-1 and TRBJ2-5, with a weak D call TRBD2 (5 bases). The CDR3 contains 15 residues. V shed 0 bases and J shed 3 bases, with 12 bases lying between them. Germline V gene lookup returns CDR1 SGHRS and CDR2 YFSETQ. DNA of the CDR3: TGCGCCAGCAGCTTGGTGTCAGGAGGAGAAGAGACCCAGTACTTC. Translation gives CASSLVSGGEETQYF. Looking up the rest from reference TRBV5-1 and TRBJ2-5 gives the full variable domain: KAGVTQTPRYLIKTRGQQVTLSCSPISGHRSVSWYQQTPGQGLQFLFEYFSETQRNKGNFPGRFSGRQFSNSRSEMNVSTLELGDSALYLCASSLVSGGEETQYFGPGTRLLVL.

V gene TRBV27 combines with J gene TRBJ2-7, with 7 bases lining up with TRBD2. Trimming cost V 4 bases and J 7 bases; bases outside gene matches: 10. Germline V CDR1 and CDR2: MNHEY, SMNVEV (reference sequence). The CDR3 consists of 14 residues. CDR3 amino acids: CASSSKAGPLEQYF. CDR3 sequence (DNA): TGTGCCAGCAGTTCCAAAGCGGGACCCTTGGAGCAGTACTTC.

The chain employs TRBV27 and TRBJ1-5, with a tentative D call TRBD1 (6 bases). V was clipped by 6 bases and J by 10 bases, with 25 bases between them. Germline CDR1 reads MNHEY; CDR2 reads SMNVEV (reference sequence). CDR3 size: 16 residues. Here the CDR3 reads CASSPNRGGSRGPQHF. CDR3 bases: TGTGCCAGCAGCCCAAATAGGGGGGGGAGCCGTGGCCCCCAGCATTTT.

Concerning this clone itself: The same CDR3 arises from other DNA sequences in this sample as well. This chain connects TRBV5-6 to TRBJ1-2, with D perhaps TRBD1 (6 bases). The length of the CDR3 is 15 residues. V was shortened by 0 bases and J by 5 bases, with 14 bases between the two germline ends. CDR1 is SGHDT, CDR2 YYEEEE, per germline. The CDR3 DNA follows: TGTGCCAGCAGCTTGGAAGGTGGGGGCCATTATGGCTACACCTTC. Amino acid sequence: CASSLEGGGHYGYTF.

As to this clone: Other DNA sequences in this specimen translate into the identical CDR3. The chain uses TRBV7-9 and TRBJ1-3; D might be TRBD1 (5 bases). Trimming cost V 5 bases and J 4 bases, with 9 bases left between them. Germline CDR1 SEHNR, CDR2 FQNEAQ (reference sequence). The CDR3 has 13 amino acids. The CDR3 DNA reads as TGTGCCAGCAGCCTGGAGGGGGGAAACACCATATATTTT. It yields the protein CASSLEGGNTIYF.

The chain is built from TRBV28 and TRBJ2-1, with 9 bases that match TRBD2. The CDR3 is 13 residues long. CDR1 MDHEN and CDR2 SYDVKM come from the germline V gene. The V gene end was trimmed by 3 bases and the J gene end by 6 bases; junction bases not matched to a gene: 0. CDR3 DNA: TGTGCCAGCAGTTTGACTAGCGGCAATGAGCAGTTCTTC. Translation: CASSLTSGNEQFF. The complete variable domain, with remaining parts taken from reference TRBV28 and TRBJ2-1, reads DVKVTQSSRYLVKRTGEKVFLECVQDMDHENMFWYRQDPGLGLRLIYFSYDVKMKEKGDIPEGYSVSREKKERFSLILESASTNQTSMYLCASSLTSGNEQFFGPGTRLTVL.

The rearrangement joins TRBV9 to TRBJ2-1; 9 bases fit TRBD2. From germline, CDR1 is SGDLS and CDR2 YYNGEE. This CDR3 spans 16 amino acids. Trimming at V came to 0 bases and at J to 9 bases, leaving 10 bases not matched to a gene. The CDR3 loop reads CASSVAGLAGLGEQFF. The CDR3, as DNA: TGTGCCAGCAGCGTAGCGGGACTAGCTGGGTTGGGTGAGCAGTTCTTC.

CDR3 sequence: CAVGAQVSNEQYF. The CDR3 coding sequence is TGTGCCGTGGGGGCTCAGGTGAGCAACGAGCAGTACTTC. The rearrangement uses TRBV2 and TRBJ2-7; TRBD1 might be the D (6 bases). This CDR3 has 13 residues. Germline CDR1 is SNHLY and CDR2 is FYNNEI. V was clipped by 11 bases and J by 5 bases, with 19 bases between them.

The chain recombines TRBV10-1 with TRBJ2-1; a weak D match, TRBD1 (6 bases). Per the germline V gene, CDR1 is WNHNN and CDR2 is SYGVQD (reference sequence). The CDR3 spans 16 residues. The germline V and J ends were trimmed by 4 bases and 10 bases, with 23 bases remaining between them. CDR3 DNA sequence: TGCGCCAGCAGTGCCCGACAGGACAAGACTACAATGGAGCAGTTCTTC. Encoded protein: CASSARQDKTTMEQFF.

The chain recombines TRBV9 with TRBJ1-4; D may be TRBD1 (5 bases). CDR1 is SGDLS and CDR2 is YYNGEE in the germline V gene. The CDR3 consists of 15 residues. Trimming took 3 bases from V and 0 from J, leaving 9 bases between them. The CDR3 protein is CASSAGGSTNEKLFF. The CDR3 nucleotides read TGTGCCAGCAGCGCCGGGGGATCAACTAATGAAAAACTGTTTTTT.

Written as DNA, the CDR3 is TGTGCCTGGGGACCTAGCTCAGATACGCAGTATTTT. Translated: CAWGPSSDTQYF. The rearrangement links TRBV30 to TRBJ2-3; a weak D match, TRBD2 (5 bases). V lost 5 bases to trimming and J lost 4 bases, with 10 bases between them. Germline V gene lookup returns CDR1 GTSNPN and CDR2 SVGIG (reference sequence). This CDR3 comprises 12 residues.

V and J are TRBV5-6 and TRBJ2-3, with D maybe TRBD2 (6 bases). This CDR3 is 16 amino acids long. Germline CDR1 reads SGHDT; CDR2 reads YYEEEE. Trimming removed 4 bases at V and 0 bases at J, with 15 bases between. CDR3 DNA sequence: TGTGCCAGCAGCGTCTTCGGCGGGACTAGCACAGATACGCAGTATTTT. Translated, it gives CASSVFGGTSTDTQYF.

The genes are TRBV6-5 and TRBJ2-2; D is unclear. CDR1 is MNHEY, CDR2 SVGAGI, per germline. V shed 2 bases and J shed 6 bases, with 7 bases lying between them. CDR3 length: 13 residues. DNA for the CDR3: TGTGCCAGCAGTTACGGTGGGCCCGGGGAGCTGTTTTTT. Amino acid sequence: CASSYGGPGELFF.

The chain links TRBV6-1 to TRBJ1-6; 8 nucleotides match TRBD1. Germline V gene lookup returns CDR1 MNHNS and CDR2 SASEGT. Trimming at V came to 4 bases and at J to 4 bases, leaving 6 bases not matched to a gene. The CDR3 consists of 16 residues. The CDR3 region is CASSGTGPFYNSPLHF. The CDR3 region has the DNA TGTGCCAGCAGTGGGACAGGGCCCTTTTATAATTCACCCCTCCACTTT.

This chain links TRBV11-2 with TRBJ2-2; 9 nucleotides line up with TRBD2. From germline, CDR1 is SGHAT and CDR2 FQNNGV. J gave up 5 bases and V 0 bases, and 7 bases lay outside the gene matches. The CDR3 length is 17 residues. Here the CDR3 reads CASSLDWGLAGTGELFF. CDR3 DNA sequence: TGTGCCAGCAGCTTAGATTGGGGACTAGCCGGTACCGGGGAGCTGTTTTTT.

This clone was counted a few times. The V call is TRBV9, the J call TRBJ2-4, with D perhaps TRBD1 (5 bases). There are 15 residues in the CDR3. Germline V gives CDR1 SGDLS, CDR2 YYNGEE. Trimming removed 3 bases from V and 3 bases from J, with 13 bases in between. Here the CDR3 reads CASSAQALGKNIQYF. The CDR3 nucleotides are TGTGCCAGCAGCGCACAGGCGCTGGGCAAAAACATTCAGTACTTC.

The chain couples TRBV27 to TRBJ2-6; the D is unclear. The CDR3 length is 15 residues. Trimming removed 3 bases from V and 0 bases from J, with 6 bases in between. Germline V lookup: CDR1 MNHEY, CDR2 SMNVEV (reference sequence). CDR3 sequence (DNA): TGTGCCAGCAGTTTCCTCAGCTCTGGGGCCAACGTCCTGACTTTC. The encoded protein is CASSFLSSGANVLTF.

The rearrangement links TRBV9 to TRBJ1-1, with D possibly being TRBD1 (5 bases). Trimming took 1 base from V and 0 from J, leaving 10 bases between them. The CDR3 has 15 amino acids. The germline CDR1 and CDR2 sequences are SGDLS and YYNGEE. CDR3 amino acids: CASSVSTDMNTEAFF. Here the CDR3 DNA reads TGTGCCAGCAGCGTATCGACAGATATGAACACTGAAGCTTTCTTT.

V gene TRBV7-9 combines with J gene TRBJ2-7, with 9 bases matching TRBD2. This CDR3 has 16 residues. V trimming: 3 bases; J trimming: 1 base; junction bases outside the gene matches: 7. Germline V gene data show CDR1 as SEHNR and CDR2 as FQNEAQ (reference sequence). CDR3 sequence: CASSFPLAGTSYEQYF. As DNA, the CDR3 is TGTGCCAGCAGCTTCCCCCTAGCGGGAACTTCCTACGAGCAGTACTTC.

The V gene is TRBV5-5, the J gene TRBJ2-3; 8 bases agree with TRBD1. Germline assignment: CDR1 SGHKS and CDR2 YYEKEE (reference sequence). CDR3 length equals 16 residues. The J segment lost 2 bases and the V segment lost 3 bases, leaving 8 bases of the junction unmatched. The CDR3 sequence: CASSSSGTGLTDTQYF. The CDR3 region has the DNA TGTGCCAGCAGCTCCTCCGGGACAGGACTCACAGATACGCAGTATTTT. Full variable domain (missing parts from reference TRBV5-5 and TRBJ2-3): DAGVTQSPTHLIKTRGQQVTLRCSPISGHKSVSWYQQVLGQGPQFIFQYYEKEERGRGNFPDRFSARQFPNYSSELNVNALLLGDSALYLCASSSSGTGLTDTQYFGPGTRLTVL.

This clone occurred once. The J gene is TRBJ1-2, the V gene TRBV6-5; D possibly corresponds to TRBD1 (5 bases). The germline V gene encodes CDR1 MNHEY and CDR2 SVGAGI. Between the trimmed V and J ends, which lost 2 bases and 5 bases, there was a span of 6 bases. This CDR3 spans 12 amino acids. The CDR3 sequence: CASSYRGYGYTF. CDR3 bases: TGTGCCAGCAGTTACAGGGGTTATGGCTACACCTTC.

The chain links TRBV27 to TRBJ2-2, with 10 positions matching TRBD1. Germline-derived CDR1 and CDR2 are MNHEY and SMNVEV (reference sequence). CDR3 length: 16 amino acids. Trimming took 2 bases from V and 2 from J; bases not matched to a gene: 2. The CDR3 is CASSLRTGGNTGELFF. DNA of the CDR3: TGTGCCAGCAGTTTAAGGACAGGGGGTAACACCGGGGAGCTGTTTTTT.

V is TRBV6-5 and J is TRBJ1-5; D uncertain. The CDR3 is 13 amino acids. Germline values: CDR1 MNHEY, CDR2 SVGAGI. V shed 5 bases and J shed 3 bases, with 8 bases lying between them. The CDR3 sequence is CASSRHNNQPQHF. In nucleotides, the CDR3 is TGTGCCAGCAGTCGTCACAACAATCAGCCCCAGCATTTT.

This chain links TRBV7-9 with TRBJ1-4, with D perhaps TRBD1 (6 bases). Germline V CDR1 and CDR2: SEHNR, FQNEAQ (reference sequence). V was cut by 5 bases and J by 6 bases, with 16 bases left in between. This CDR3 spans 15 amino acids. The CDR3 DNA reads as TGTGCCAGCAGCCAGGGCGTAGGACAGCATGAAAAACTGTTTTTT. Residues: CASSQGVGQHEKLFF.

In DNA form, the CDR3 reads TGTGCCAGCAGCGCCAGTCCGGGGCTAGCGAATGAGCAGTTCTTC. It translates to CASSASPGLANEQFF. V usage is TRBV9 and J usage is TRBJ2-1, with D perhaps matching TRBD2 (6 bases). V lost 3 bases, J lost 7 bases, and 17 bases lay in between. From germline, CDR1 is SGDLS and CDR2 YYNGEE. The CDR3 is made up of 15 amino acids.

The rearrangement links TRBV7-9 to TRBJ2-5; D unresolved. CDR1 is SEHNR, CDR2 FQNEAQ, per germline (reference sequence). CDR3 length: 13 residues. The V end lost 5 bases, the J end lost 5 bases, and 12 bases lay between the germline ends. CDR3 bases: TGTGCCAGCAGCCCCCCTGATCGGGAGACCCAGTACTTC. This encodes CASSPPDRETQYF.

The chain joins TRBV27 to TRBJ2-3; 11 positions match TRBD2. Trimming at V came to 8 bases and at J to 0 bases, leaving 10 bases not matched to a gene. Per germline, CDR1 MNHEY and CDR2 SMNVEV (reference sequence). The CDR3 has 17 residues. In DNA form, the CDR3 reads TGTGCCAGCCGGTTAGGACTAGCGGGTCTTAGCACAGATACGCAGTATTTT. Amino acids: CASRLGLAGLSTDTQYF.